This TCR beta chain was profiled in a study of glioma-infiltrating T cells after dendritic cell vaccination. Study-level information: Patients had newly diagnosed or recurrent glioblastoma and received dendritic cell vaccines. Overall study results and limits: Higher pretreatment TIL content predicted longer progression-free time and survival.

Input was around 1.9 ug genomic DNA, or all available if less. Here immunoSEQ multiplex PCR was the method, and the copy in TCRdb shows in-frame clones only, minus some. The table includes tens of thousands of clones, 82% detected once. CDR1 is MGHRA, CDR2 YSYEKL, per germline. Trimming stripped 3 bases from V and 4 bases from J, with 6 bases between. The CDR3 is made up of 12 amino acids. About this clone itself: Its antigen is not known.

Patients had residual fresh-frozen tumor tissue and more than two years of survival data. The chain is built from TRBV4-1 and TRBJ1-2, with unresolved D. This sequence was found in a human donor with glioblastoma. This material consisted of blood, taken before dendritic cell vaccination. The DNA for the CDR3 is TGCGCCAGCAGCCACGAGGCCTATGGCTACACCTTC. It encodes CASSHEAYGYTF.